This T cell receptor beta chain was observed in a study of blood T cell repertoires in COVID-19. Study in general: Samples representing acute and convalescent COVID-19 were sourced from the United States, Italy and Spain.

Sequenced by immunoSEQ multiplex PCR; TCRdb stores in-frame clones only, minus some. The table has around 300,000 clones, roughly 84% seen once. This CDR3 has 15 amino acids. The germline V gene encodes CDR1 LNHNV and CDR2 YYDKDF (reference sequence). Between the trimmed V and J ends, which lost 1 base and 9 bases, there was a span of 16 bases. This clonotype originated in a man in his fifties or sixties with active or convalescent COVID-19. Sequencing was performed on peripheral blood. This chain links TRBV15 with TRBJ1-5; D is perhaps TRBD1 (6 bases). The CDR3 here is CATSRVPGGLGPQHF. The CDR3 DNA reads as TGTGCCACCAGCAGAGTCCCGGGGGGGCTAGGGCCCCAGCATTTT.